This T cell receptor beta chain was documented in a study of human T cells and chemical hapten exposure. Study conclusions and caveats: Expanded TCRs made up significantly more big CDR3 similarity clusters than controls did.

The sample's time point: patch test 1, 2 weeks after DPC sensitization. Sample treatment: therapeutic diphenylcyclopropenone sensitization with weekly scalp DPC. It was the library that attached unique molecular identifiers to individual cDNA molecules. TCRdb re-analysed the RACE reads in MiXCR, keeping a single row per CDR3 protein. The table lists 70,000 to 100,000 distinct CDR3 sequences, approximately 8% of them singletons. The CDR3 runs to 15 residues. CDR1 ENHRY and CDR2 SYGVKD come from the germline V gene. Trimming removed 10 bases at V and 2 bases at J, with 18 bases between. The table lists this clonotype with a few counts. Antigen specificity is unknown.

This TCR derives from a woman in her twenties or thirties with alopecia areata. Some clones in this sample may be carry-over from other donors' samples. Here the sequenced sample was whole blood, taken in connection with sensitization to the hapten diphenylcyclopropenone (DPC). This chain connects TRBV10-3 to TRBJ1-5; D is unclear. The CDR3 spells CATAGNDRGNQPQHF. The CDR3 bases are TGTGCCACCGCGGGGAATGATCGGGGCAATCAGCCCCAGCATTTT.